This TCR beta chain emerged from a study of OX40 agonist ivuxolimab in advanced cancers. Overall study results and limits: Mean expanded clone counts were higher in CD8+ than CD4+ T cells.

The V end lost 4 bases, the J end lost 5 bases, and 18 bases lay between the germline ends. The CDR3 consists of 15 residues. The V gene's germline CDR1 is MNHNY and CDR2 SVGAGI (reference sequence). As to this clone: Its specificity is unknown.

The assay was immunoSEQ multiplex PCR, and TCRdb's table has in-frame clones only and misses some. The table has some 87,000 clones, 70% to 90% seen once. The gene calls are TRBV6-6 and TRBJ2-7; TRBD1 might be the D (5 bases). Sequences were derived from CD4+ or CD8+ T cells sorted from blood, sampled in a trial of the OX40 agonist ivuxolimab. This receptor was taken from an adult with an advanced solid tumor such as melanoma, head and neck, liver or kidney cancer. The CDR3 region is CASSSPYQGGDEQYF. The DNA of the CDR3 is TGTGCCAGCAGTTCACCATACCAGGGTGGCGACGAGCAGTACTTC.